The entry that follows covers one T cell receptor (beta chain) sequence. Its antigen is as yet unknown. The CDR3 runs 12 residues. V dropped 11 bases and J dropped 4; count of bases not matched to a gene: 3. Germline V gives CDR1 ENHRY, CDR2 SYGVKD. Quantitative 5'-RACE with molecular barcodes was used to make the TCR beta libraries. Each CDR3 protein is one row after TCRdb ran MiXCR on the 5' RACE reads. The data show around 320,000 distinct CDR3 sequences, around 21% seen once. This specimen belongs to a study of CD8 T cells in ankylosing spondylitis. Study-wide findings and caveats: Disease-linked clones were found to be CD8+ and relatively rare in peripheral blood.

The TCR was taken from a female donor with ankylosing spondylitis or in good health (not recorded which). The specimen was blood, either unsorted or a sorted T cell fraction (not recorded which). This chain connects TRBV10-3 to TRBJ1-4, with 8 bases that match TRBD1. In nucleotides, the CDR3 is TGTGCCGCACAGGGGGATAATGAAAAACTGTTTTTT. Translation: CAAQGDNEKLFF.